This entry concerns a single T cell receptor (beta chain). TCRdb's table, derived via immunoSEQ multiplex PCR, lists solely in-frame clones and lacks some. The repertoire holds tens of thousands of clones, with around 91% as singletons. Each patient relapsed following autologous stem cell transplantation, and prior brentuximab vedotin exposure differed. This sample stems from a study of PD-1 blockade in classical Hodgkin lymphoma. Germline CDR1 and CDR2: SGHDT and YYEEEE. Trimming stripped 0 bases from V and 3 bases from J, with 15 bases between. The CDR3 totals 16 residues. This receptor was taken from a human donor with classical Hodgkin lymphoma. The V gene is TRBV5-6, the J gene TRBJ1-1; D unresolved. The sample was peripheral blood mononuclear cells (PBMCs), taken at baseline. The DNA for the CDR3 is TGTGCCAGCAGCTTGGCACTACGAGGACCATACACTGAAGCTTTCTTT. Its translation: CASSLALRGPYTEAFF.